These T cell receptor beta chains were read from a single sample in a study of cytomegalovirus exposure and HLA in healthy donors. Here immunoSEQ multiplex PCR was the method, and the copy in TCRdb shows in-frame clones only, minus some. The sample yields under 200,000 clones, about four fifths seen once. Sequencing was performed on PBMCs. Receptors originate from a woman aged 25 to 39 in good health and CMV-seropositive. CDR3s include the opening cysteine and the closing phenylalanine or tryptophan. D genes are given only for firm matches. Not every row has a clone size; where given, it reads once, few, many or a size class.

d_call j_call clone_size v_call cdr3_nt cdr3_aa
TRBD1 TRBJ1-2 - TRBV28 TGTGCCAGCAGTTACCGGGACAGCGAATACTATGGCTACACCTTC CASSYRDSEYYGYTF
TRBD2 TRBJ2-2 few TRBV7-3 TGTGCCAGCAGCCCAACCATAGCGGGGGCCGTAACCGGGGAGCTGTTTTTT CASSPTIAGAVTGELFF
TRBD1 TRBJ2-7 - TRBV2 TGTGCCAGCAGGTCCCTATTTCACGGCAGGGGGCTTTACGAGCAGTACTTC CASRSLFHGRGLYEQYF
TRBD1 TRBJ2-1 - TRBV2 TGTGCCAGCAGTGCGGCGACAGGGGCCCGGAGTGAGCAGTTCTTC CASSAATGARSEQFF
- TRBJ1-5 - TRBV21-1 TGTGCCAGCAGCAAATCAACCGGGACAGGGACTTATAGCAATCAGCCCCAGCATTTT CASSKSTGTGTYSNQPQHF
TRBD1 TRBJ1-2 - TRBV29-1 TGCAGCGTTGAAGATCTGGACAGGGCCTATGGCTACACCTTC CSVEDLDRAYGYTF
- TRBJ2-1 - TRBV5-4 TGTGCCAGCAGCACCAGTCGCGGTAATCAGCACAATGAGCAGTTCTTC CASSTSRGNQHNEQFF
- TRBJ2-1 - TRBV4-2 TGTGCCAGCAGCCCCGCGACAGACCCCTACAATGAGCAGTTCTTC CASSPATDPYNEQFF
- TRBJ2-4 - TRBV6-5 TGTGCCAGCAGTTATAGCTCCCGGGACATTCAGTACTTC CASSYSSRDIQYF
- TRBJ2-1 few TRBV9 TGTGCCAGCAGCGTAGCGGGGGGCCCCAATGAGCAGTTCTTC CASSVAGGPNEQFF
TRBD2 TRBJ2-3 - TRBV11-2 TGTGCCAGCAGCTTAGTGGAGCGGGGGGGGTCAGATACGCAGTATTTT CASSLVERGGSDTQYF
- TRBJ1-1 - TRBV7-8 TGTGCCAGCAGCTTCTACAGGGAAGGTGAAGCTTTCTTT CASSFYREGEAFF
- TRBJ1-4 - TRBV7-6 TGTGCCAGCAGCCTGGGCCCCTTTCGGGAAAAACTGTTTTTT CASSLGPFREKLFF
- TRBJ1-2 - TRBV6-6 TGTGCCAGCAGTATAACAGGTTCTTATGGCTACACCTTC CASSITGSYGYTF
- TRBJ2-3 - TRBV5-1 TGCGCCAGCAGGTTTGACAGCCAGGCTGATACGCAGTATTTT CASRFDSQADTQYF
TRBD1 TRBJ1-1 - TRBV7-9 TGTGCCAGCAGCCGTCCCGGGACAGGGAACACTGAAGCTTTCTTT CASSRPGTGNTEAFF
- TRBJ1-2 once TRBV7-6 TGTGCCAGCAGCTTAGCGCCAGGGAACTATGGCTACACCTTC CASSLAPGNYGYTF
- TRBJ1-3 - TRBV7-3 TGTGCCAGCAGCTTAGGGGGGGGACCTGGAAACACCATATATTTT CASSLGGGPGNTIYF
TRBD1 TRBJ2-7 - TRBV19 TGTGCCAGTAGTTGGGACAGCTACGAGCAGTACTTC CASSWDSYEQYF
TRBD1 TRBJ2-2 - TRBV28 TGTGCCAGCAGCACCCCAGGGGGTCCGAACCCCGGGGAGCTGTTTTTT CASSTPGGPNPGELFF
- TRBJ2-6 few TRBV15 TGTGCCACCGGGGGCCATAACTCTGGGGCCAACGTCCTGACTTTC CATGGHNSGANVLTF
TRBD1 TRBJ2-7 - TRBV5-1 TGCGCCAGCAGCCTCGGAGGGACAGGAGGCGGGTCCGAGCAGTACTTC CASSLGGTGGGSEQYF
- TRBJ1-1 - TRBV7-9 TGTGCCAGCAGCTTTCCCCTGGGCCTGAACACTGAAGCTTTCTTT CASSFPLGLNTEAFF
- TRBJ1-2 once TRBV2 TGTGCCAGCAGTCCCGGAGTCTGGTCCCATGGCTACACCTTC CASSPGVWSHGYTF
TRBD2 TRBJ2-3 - TRBV4-3 TGCGCCAGCAGCCAGGAGACTAGCGGGGGGGCAGATACGCAGTATTTT CASSQETSGGADTQYF
- TRBJ1-6 - TRBV5-1 TGCGCCAGCAGCTCTTACAGTAGTAATTCACCCCTCCACTTT CASSSYSSNSPLHF
- TRBJ2-2 once TRBV9 TGTGCCAGCAGCCCCACAGGAGGGGGCGACACCGGGGAGCTGTTTTTT CASSPTGGGDTGELFF
TRBD1 TRBJ1-4 - TRBV7-9 TGTGCCAGCAGCCGGGACAGGTACAATGAAAAACTGTTTTTT CASSRDRYNEKLFF
TRBD1 TRBJ1-5 once TRBV6-5 TGTGCCAGCAGGAGACAGGGAGGTCAGCCCCAGCATTTT CASRRQGGQPQHF